Here is one T cell receptor beta chain with its context. Its antigen remains unknown. The junction departs from the called germline gene at one end, perhaps through a read error. There are 14 residues in the CDR3. Per the germline V gene, CDR1 is SGDLS and CDR2 is YYNGEE. This sample is part of a study of PD-1 blockade in classical Hodgkin lymphoma. General study points: Anyone who began nivolumab under 1 year after ASCT was excluded. Before treatment, TCR diversity in newly diagnosed patients was reportedly lower than in healthy donors. Baseline diversity resembling that of newly diagnosed patients was seen in complete responders. Researchers reported that CD4+ TCR diversity, though not CD8+, rose significantly by C4D1.

In every patient, relapse followed autologous stem cell transplantation, while exposure to brentuximab vedotin differed. The protocol was immunoSEQ multiplex PCR, while the TCRdb copy is restricted to in-frame clones and leaves out a portion. The table shows 20,000 to 30,000 clones, with 80% to 90% occurring only once. This clonotype was sampled from a human donor with classical Hodgkin lymphoma. The chain employs TRBV9 and TRBJ1-3, with D uncertain. The sequencing used peripheral blood mononuclear cells (PBMCs), collected before the second cycle of nivolumab. The CDR3 protein is CTSSVGSSGNTIYF. CDR3 DNA sequence: TGTACCAGCAGCGTAGGTTCCTCTGGAAACACCATATATTTT.